These T cell receptor beta chains were read from a single sample in a study of blood T cell repertoires in COVID-19. Produced via immunoSEQ multiplex PCR; TCRdb's table is partial and in-frame only. The repertoire holds about 240,000 clones, with 75% to 90% as singletons. The specimen sequenced was PBMCs or T cells enriched from blood (not recorded which). These TCRs come from a woman in her twenties or thirties who had recovered from COVID-19. CDR3s include the opening cysteine and the closing phenylalanine or tryptophan. The order of the fields is CDR3 length, clone size, D gene, J gene, V gene, CDR3 protein, CDR3 DNA. D genes are given only for firm matches. Clone size appears in some rows only: once, few, many, or a class for an expanded clone.

15 | . | TRBD2 | TRBJ2-3 | TRBV24-1 | CATTPGRERADTQYF | TGTGCCACCACCCCGGGGCGGGAGAGGGCAGATACGCAGTATTTT
15 | . | . | TRBJ1-5 | TRBV5-1 | CASSLAGERNQPQHF | TGCGCCAGCAGCTTGGCCGGGGAGAGAAATCAGCCCCAGCATTTT
15 | . | TRBD1 | TRBJ2-7 | TRBV7-3 | CASSTNDRGQGEQYF | TGTGCCAGCAGCACGAACGACAGGGGGCAGGGAGAGCAGTACTTC
12 | . | . | TRBJ1-1 | TRBV29-1 | CSVLTGITEAFF | TGCAGCGTGCTTACAGGGATCACTGAAGCTTTCTTT
17 | . | . | TRBJ2-1 | TRBV29-1 | CSVRGGRGLGAENEQFF | TGCAGCGTCCGTGGGGGGAGAGGCCTAGGGGCGGAGAATGAGCAGTTCTTC
14 | . | TRBD1 | TRBJ1-1 | TRBV7-3 | CASSWTGGSTEAFF | TGTGCCAGCAGCTGGACAGGGGGTAGCACTGAAGCTTTCTTT
14 | . | . | TRBJ1-5 | TRBV28 | CASSRPGGRQPQHF | TGTGCCAGCAGCCGCCCGGGGGGTCGTCAGCCCCAGCATTTT
13 | . | . | TRBJ1-2 | TRBV7-2 | CASSLEQGHGYTF | TGTGCCAGCAGCTTAGAACAGGGTCATGGCTACACCTTC
20 | . | TRBD1 | TRBJ1-5 | TRBV19 | CASSKSTRDRVRGGNQPQHF | TGTGCCAGTAGTAAGTCCACCCGGGACAGGGTGAGGGGGGGCAATCAGCCCCAGCATTTT
16 | once | . | TRBJ1-3 | TRBV5-4 | CASSLPLGSSGNTIYF | TGTGCCAGCAGCTTGCCCTTGGGCAGCTCTGGAAACACCATATATTTT
13 | . | . | TRBJ1-2 | TRBV5-1 | CASGESSNYGYTF | TGCGCCTCCGGGGAATCTAGTAACTATGGCTACACCTTC
14 | . | . | TRBJ1-2 | TRBV7-2 | CASRRSGESYGYTF | TGTGCCAGCAGGAGATCAGGGGAGAGCTATGGCTACACCTTC
14 | . | . | TRBJ2-3 | TRBV7-3 | CASSLSGRGDTQYF | TGTGCCAGCAGCTTGTCTGGGAGAGGGGATACGCAGTATTTT
17 | . | TRBD1 | TRBJ1-2 | TRBV28 | CASLRGGQGLANYGYTF | TGTGCCAGCCTTCGGGGGGGACAGGGGCTGGCTAACTATGGCTACACCTTC
13 | . | . | TRBJ2-3 | TRBV10-2 | CASNGQSTDTQYF | TGCGCCAGCAATGGGCAGTCCACAGATACGCAGTATTTT
15 | . | TRBD1 | TRBJ1-2 | TRBV11-2 | CASSPHRGLNYGYTF | TGTGCCAGCAGCCCGCACAGGGGACTCAACTATGGCTACACCTTC
13 | few | . | TRBJ1-5 | TRBV29-1 | CSVADSLGQPQHF | TGCAGCGTTGCGGACAGTCTAGGACAGCCCCAGCATTTT
15 | . | . | TRBJ2-1 | TRBV4-1 | CASSQEKVWSNEQFF | TGCGCCAGCAGCCAAGAGAAGGTCTGGAGCAATGAGCAGTTCTTC
14 | few | . | TRBJ1-5 | TRBV25-1 | CASSGTGTGQPQHF | TGTGCCAGCAGTGGAACAGGGACGGGTCAGCCCCAGCATTTT